The 13 T cell receptor beta chains below were found in one sample sequenced in a study of regulatory T cells in long-lasting Graves disease. Regarding time point: newly diagnosed GD, antithyroid drugs for less than 3 months. The TCR library was made from RNA that had been extracted from PBMCs in TRIzol. Sequencing libraries for TCR beta were prepared with iRepertoire HTBI primers and Arm-PCR of CDR3 regions. TCRdb independently ran MiXCR on the multiplex PCR reads; one entry per CDR3 protein. The table includes under 800,000 distinct CDR3 sequences, roughly 15% detected once. These data are also associated with another study on T cells in Graves' hyperthyroidism and ophthalmopathy.

The sample was peripheral blood mononuclear cells (PBMCs), taken at new diagnosis, from a patient treated with antithyroid drugs. Receptors were obtained from a woman aged 25 to 39 with Graves disease.

This clonotype was seen ten or more times. The CDR3 nucleotides are TGTGCCAGCAGTCACCATCAGCGGGAGGGCCGGGGCACCGGGGAGCTGTTTTTT. Its translation: CASSHHQREGRGTGELFF. V and J are TRBV7-9 and TRBJ2-2; 10 positions agree with TRBD2. Germline CDR1 and CDR2: SEHNR and FQNEAQ (reference sequence). CDR3 length: 18 amino acids. The V segment lost 6 bases and the J segment 4 bases; nucleotides outside the gene matches: 14.

This sequence joins TRBV20-1 and TRBJ1-2; no definite D call. Germline V gene lookup returns CDR1 DFQATT and CDR2 SNEGSKA (reference sequence). CDR3 length: 15 amino acids. Trimming pared 3 bases from V and 4 bases from J, leaving 18 bases between. The CDR3 loop is CSARIPGRNFYGYTF. CDR3 nucleotides: TGCAGTGCTAGGATCCCGGGCAGGAACTTCTATGGCTACACCTTC.

The V gene is TRBV27, the J gene TRBJ2-7; 9 bases fit TRBD2. Germline CDR1 MNHEY, CDR2 SMNVEV (reference sequence). CDR3 length: 14 amino acids. The V gene end was trimmed by 4 bases and the J gene end by 5 bases; junction bases not matched to a gene: 6. CDR3 protein: CASSYSGRAHEQYF. Here the CDR3 DNA reads TGTGCCAGCAGTTATAGCGGGAGAGCCCACGAGCAGTACTTC.

Many counts were recorded for this clonotype. The chain has TRBV28 and TRBJ1-5; D is ambiguous. The CDR3 runs 15 residues. V gave up 2 bases and J gave up 2 bases, with 10 bases separating them. The V gene's germline CDR1 is MDHEN and CDR2 SYDVKM. CDR3 in amino acids: CASSLEIRGNQPQHF. CDR3 nucleotides: TGTGCCAGCAGTTTAGAGATCCGGGGCAATCAGCCCCAGCATTTT.

As regards this clonotype: At one end the junction does not follow the germline gene, possibly because of a read error. The chain uses TRBV6-6 and TRBJ2-2; D possibly matches TRBD1 or TRBD2 (5 bases each). Germline-derived CDR1 and CDR2 are MNHNY and SVGAGI (reference sequence). CDR3 length equals 18 residues. CDR3 loop: CASSYSILQRGATGELVF. The DNA of the CDR3 is TGTGCCAGCAGTTACTCGATACTCCAAAGGGGAGCCACCGGGGAGCTGGTTTTT.

The chain combines TRBV5-1 with TRBJ1-1; D is unresolved. The CDR3 consists of 17 residues. Looked up from germline, CDR1 is SGHRS and CDR2 is YFSETQ. Trimming took 5 bases from V and 0 from J, leaving 20 bases between them. Here the CDR3 reads CASSYTTTIQVNTEAFF. In DNA form, the CDR3 reads TGCGCCAGCAGTTACACAACAACCATTCAGGTGAACACTGAAGCTTTCTTT.

The table lists this clonotype with many counts. The rearrangement uses TRBV6-1 and TRBJ1-5; the D gene is possibly TRBD1 (5 bases). The CDR3 totals 14 residues. Trimming took off 4 bases at V and 3 bases at J, with 10 bases between the two ends. Germline assignment: CDR1 MNHNS and CDR2 SASEGT. CDR3 bases: TGTGCCAGCAGTGTAGACAGTCCCAATCAGCCCCAGCATTTT. Protein: CASSVDSPNQPQHF.

This clonotype was picked up many times. The gene calls are TRBV28 and TRBJ1-5; D uncertain. The CDR3 covers 12 residues. CDR1 is MDHEN, CDR2 SYDVKM, per germline. V lost 1 base and J lost 4, with 2 bases in between. In nucleotides, the CDR3 is TGTGCCAGCAGTTTATTGAATCAGCCCCAGCATTTT. This gives the protein CASSLLNQPQHF.

The chain has TRBV20-1 and TRBJ2-2, with 10 bases matching TRBD2. The CDR3 has 16 residues. Unmatched junction bases numbered 11, after V lost 4 bases and J lost 6 bases. From germline, CDR1 is DFQATT and CDR2 SNEGSKA (reference sequence). CDR3 region: CSANPSGSRSPGELFF. CDR3 DNA: TGCAGTGCTAACCCTAGCGGGAGTAGATCTCCCGGGGAGCTGTTTTTT.

In this sample, this clonotype turned up many times. The V gene is TRBV5-1, the J gene TRBJ2-1; TRBD1 is a possible D gene (10 bases). From germline, CDR1 is SGHRS and CDR2 YFSETQ. V was cut by 2 bases and J by 10 bases, with 19 bases left in between. CDR3 length: 15 amino acids. The CDR3, as DNA: TGCGCCAGCAGCTTCGGGCTAGCGGGACAGGGGGAGCAGTTCTTC. Protein sequence: CASSFGLAGQGEQFF.

The DNA for the CDR3 is TGTGCCAGTTCGACATTCTTAGGTCATAGCAATCAGCCCCAGCATTTT. Translation gives CASSTFLGHSNQPQHF. The rearrangement uses TRBV19 and TRBJ1-5; D unclear. Germline assignment: CDR1 LNHDA and CDR2 SQIVND (reference sequence). Trimming removed 8 bases from V and 0 bases from J, with 17 bases in between. The CDR3 totals 16 residues. Supplemented by reference TRBV19 and TRBJ1-5, the full variable domain reads DGGITQSPKYLFRKEGQNVTLSCEQNLNHDAMYWYRQDPGQGLRLIYYSQIVNDFQKGDIAEGYSVSREKKESFPLTVTSAQKNPTAFYLCASSTFLGHSNQPQHFGDGTRLSIL.

This chain joins TRBV7-3 and TRBJ2-2; D is unclear. CDR1 is SGHTA, CDR2 FQGTGA, per germline. The CDR3 extends over 13 amino acids. V lost 4 bases, J lost 4 bases, and 7 bases lay in between. For the CDR3, the DNA is TGTGCCAGCAGCTGGACGGGCACCGGGGAGCTGTTTTTT. Protein product: CASSWTGTGELFF.

Concerning this clonotype: The junction does not match germline at one end; this may be a read error. The gene calls are TRBV7-9 and TRBJ2-6; maybe TRBD2 (5 bases). Germline V gives CDR1 SEHNR, CDR2 FQNEAQ (reference sequence). The CDR3 length is 16 residues. DNA for the CDR3: TGCGCCAGCAGCTTGGGAGCTGTCTCTGGGGCCAACGTCCTGACTTTC. Translated: CASSLGAVSGANVLTF.